This is a list of T cell receptor beta chains from one sample in a study of CD8 T cells in ankylosing spondylitis. A single record per CDR3 protein comes from TCRdb applying MiXCR to the 5' RACE reads. The sample carries 750,000 to 850,000 distinct CDR3 sequences, about an eighth recorded once. Sequencing used blood, either unsorted or a sorted T cell fraction (not recorded which). The receptors originated from a male donor with ankylosing spondylitis. CDR3s include the opening cysteine and the closing phenylalanine or tryptophan. A D gene is named only where the DNA matches it firmly. The size of a clone is reported for some rows only, either as once, few or many, or as a class for expanded clones.

J: TRBJ1-2; length: 15; size: -; V: TRBV6-2/TRBV6-3; D: -; CDR3: CASSLPPGRNNGYTF; DNA: TGTGCCAGCAGTCTCCCCCCGGGACGTAACAATGGCTACACCTTC
J: TRBJ1-6; length: 15; size: few; V: TRBV20-1; D: TRBD1; CDR3: CSAHHRGLAWEPLHF; DNA: TGCAGTGCTCACCACAGGGGGCTGGCTTGGGAACCCCTCCACTTT
J: TRBJ2-5; length: 14; size: many; V: TRBV7-9; D: TRBD1; CDR3: CASTLDRVSETQYF; DNA: TGTGCCAGCACCCTAGACAGGGTTTCAGAGACCCAGTACTTC
J: TRBJ2-7; length: 13; size: few; V: TRBV20-1; D: -; CDR3: CSAERAGQGEQYF; DNA: TGCAGTGCGGAGAGGGCGGGACAAGGCGAGCAGTACTTC
J: TRBJ1-2; length: 15; size: -; V: TRBV7-9; D: -; CDR3: CASSRRGQLGYGYTF; DNA: TGTGCCAGCAGCAGACGTGGACAGCTTGGCTATGGCTACACCTTC
J: TRBJ2-3; length: 15; size: few; V: TRBV20-1; D: -; CDR3: CSARLGGFGTDTQYF; DNA: TGCAGTGCTAGACTCGGCGGGTTCGGCACAGATACGCAGTATTTT
J: TRBJ2-7; length: 12; size: -; V: TRBV20-1; D: -; CDR3: CSARGSLVEQYF; DNA: TGCAGTGCTAGGGGGAGTTTAGTCGAGCAGTACTTC
J: TRBJ2-7; length: 16; size: many; V: TRBV10-3; D: -; CDR3: CAIRRDDSGIPNEQYF; DNA: TGTGCCATCAGGAGAGATGACAGTGGGATTCCCAACGAGCAGTACTTC
J: TRBJ2-7; length: 14; size: -; V: TRBV27; D: -; CDR3: CASSSPPASYEQYF; DNA: TGTGCCAGCAGTTCTCCTCCAGCATCCTACGAGCAGTACTTC
J: TRBJ2-1; length: 16; size: -; V: TRBV20-1; D: TRBD2; CDR3: CSARDPQREWEGGQFF; DNA: TGCAGTGCTAGAGATCCCCAGCGGGAGTGGGAAGGAGGGCAGTTCTTC